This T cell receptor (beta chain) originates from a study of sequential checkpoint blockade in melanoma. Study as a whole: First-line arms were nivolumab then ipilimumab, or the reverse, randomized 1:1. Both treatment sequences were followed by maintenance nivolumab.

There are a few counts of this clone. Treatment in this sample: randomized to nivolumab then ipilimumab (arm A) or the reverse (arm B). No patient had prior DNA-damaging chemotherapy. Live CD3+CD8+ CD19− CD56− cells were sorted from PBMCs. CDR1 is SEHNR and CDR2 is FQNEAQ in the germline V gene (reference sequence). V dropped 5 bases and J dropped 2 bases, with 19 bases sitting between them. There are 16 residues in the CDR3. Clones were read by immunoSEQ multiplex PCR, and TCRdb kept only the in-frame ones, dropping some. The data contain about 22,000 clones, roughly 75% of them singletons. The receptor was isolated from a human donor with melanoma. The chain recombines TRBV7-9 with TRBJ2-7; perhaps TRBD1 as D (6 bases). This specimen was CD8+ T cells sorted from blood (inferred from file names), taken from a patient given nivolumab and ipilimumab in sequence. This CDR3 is CASSDSLDRQTYEQYF. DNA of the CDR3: TGTGCCAGCAGCGATAGTTTAGACAGGCAGACCTACGAGCAGTACTTC.